This T cell receptor beta chain originates from a study of blood T cell repertoires in COVID-19. Background on the study: COVID-19 samples, acute and convalescent, were from the United States, Italy and Spain. The cDNA or gDNA used as material had been derived from T cells, B-cell-depleted T cells, or PBMCs.

Methods used by the authors: Amplification with reference gene primers provided the estimates of nucleated cell counts. Method: immunoSEQ multiplex PCR; TCRdb's copy keeps in-frame clones and lacks some. That table furnishes V, J and clone size, whereas the DNA furnished D and trimming. Of over 200,000 clones listed, 91% were seen once; the top ten hold about 2.5%. The Seattle patients, enrolled during active infection, were followed longitudinally. Germline CDR1 and CDR2: MDHEN and SYDVKM. V trimming: 6 bases; J trimming: 5 bases; junction bases outside the gene matches: 7. This CDR3 has 15 residues.

This TCR was sampled from a person aged 18 to 29 with COVID-19, enrolled during active disease. Sequencing used peripheral blood. J is TRBJ2-3 and V is TRBV28; 11 nucleotides agree with TRBD2. CDR3 coding DNA: TGTGCCAGCAGCCTTATGACTAGCGGGAAAGATACGCAGTATTTT. Amino acid sequence: CASSLMTSGKDTQYF.